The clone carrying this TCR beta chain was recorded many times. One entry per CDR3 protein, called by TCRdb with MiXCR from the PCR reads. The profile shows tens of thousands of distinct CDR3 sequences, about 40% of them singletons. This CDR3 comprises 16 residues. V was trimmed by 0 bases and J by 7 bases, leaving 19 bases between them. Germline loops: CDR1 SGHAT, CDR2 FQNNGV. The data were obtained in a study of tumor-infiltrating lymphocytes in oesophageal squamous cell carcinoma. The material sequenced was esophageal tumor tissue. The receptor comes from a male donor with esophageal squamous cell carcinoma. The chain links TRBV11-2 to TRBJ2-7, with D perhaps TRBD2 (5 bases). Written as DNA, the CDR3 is TGTGCCAGCAGCTTAGATCTGCTTGGGGAGTGGGATGAGCAGTACTTC. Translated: CASSLDLLGEWDEQYF. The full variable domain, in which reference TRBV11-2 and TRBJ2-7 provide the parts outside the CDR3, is EAGVAQSPRYKIIEKRQSVAFWCNPISGHATLYWYQQILGQGPKLLIQFQNNGVVDDSQLPKDRFSAERLKGVDSTLKIQPAKLEDSAVYLCASSLDLLGEWDEQYFGPGTRLTVT.